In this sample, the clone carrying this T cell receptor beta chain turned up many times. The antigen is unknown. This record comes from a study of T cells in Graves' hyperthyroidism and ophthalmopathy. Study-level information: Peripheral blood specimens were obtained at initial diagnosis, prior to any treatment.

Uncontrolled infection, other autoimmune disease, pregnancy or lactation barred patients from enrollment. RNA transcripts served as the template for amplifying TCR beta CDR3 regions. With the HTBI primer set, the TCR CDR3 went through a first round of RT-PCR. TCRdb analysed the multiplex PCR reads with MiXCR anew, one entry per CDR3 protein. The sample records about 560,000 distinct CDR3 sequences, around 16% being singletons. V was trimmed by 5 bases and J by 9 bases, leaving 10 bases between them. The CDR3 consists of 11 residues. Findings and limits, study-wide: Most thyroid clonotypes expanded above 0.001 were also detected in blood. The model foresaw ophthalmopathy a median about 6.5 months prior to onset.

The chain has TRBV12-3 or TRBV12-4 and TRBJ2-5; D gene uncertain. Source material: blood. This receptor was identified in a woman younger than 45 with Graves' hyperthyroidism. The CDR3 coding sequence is TGTGCCAGCAGTACCCAGGAATCCCAGTACTTC. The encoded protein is CASSTQESQYF.